This T cell receptor (beta chain) was profiled in a study of T cell responses to AZD1222 COVID-19 vaccine. The CDR3 covers 14 residues. V dropped 5 bases and J dropped 4; count of bases not matched to a gene: 7. Germline lookup yields CDR1 SEHNR and CDR2 FQNEAQ (reference sequence). Sequencing was performed with immunoSEQ multiplex PCR; in TCRdb, only in-frame clones are kept and a portion is missing. The data contain 100,000 to 150,000 clones, about 85% of them singletons. This TCR was sampled from an adult in good health. V is TRBV7-9 and J is TRBJ1-1; 7 nucleotides line up with TRBD1. The sequencing here drew on peripheral blood, taken on day 0 of AZD1222 vaccination. DNA of the CDR3: TGTGCCAGCAGCACCCCCAGGGGGAGCACTGAAGCTTTCTTT. It translates to CASSTPRGSTEAFF.